The 16 T cell receptor beta chains reported below all come from one sample, sequenced in a study of T cell repertoires in cytomegalovirus infection. TCRdb reprocessed the reads with MiXCR, giving one entry per CDR3 protein. The sample has roughly 570,000 distinct CDR3 sequences, about 40% seen once; the top ten hold 48%. Antigen specificity for these receptors is unknown. The sample was cultured PBMCs, taken from culture after CMV antigen stimulation. The source is a human donor in good health (CMV status not recorded). Some clones in this sample may be carry-over from other donors' samples.

This clonotype was counted only a few times. The chain carries TRBV7-2 and TRBJ1-1; TRBD1 might be the D (6 bases). CDR1 is SGHTA, CDR2 FQGNSA, per germline. The CDR3 runs to 17 residues. V dropped 1 base and J dropped 4 bases, with 19 bases sitting between them. For the CDR3, the DNA is TGTGCCAGCAGCTTAGATGGGGGGCGCCGGATATCCACTGAAGCTTTCTTT. The encoded protein is CASSLDGGRRISTEAFF.

This chain joins TRBV19 and TRBJ1-2; unclear D gene. This CDR3 is built from 14 residues. CDR1 and CDR2 (germline): LNHDA, SQIVND (reference sequence). Trimming took 6 bases from V and 4 from J, leaving 15 bases between them. CDR3 region: CASRPLGGSYGYTF. CDR3 sequence (DNA): TGTGCCAGTAGGCCCCTGGGAGGGAGCTATGGCTACACCTTC.

Only a few counts were recorded for this clonotype. The J gene is TRBJ2-5, the V gene TRBV20-1; D perhaps matches TRBD1 (6 bases). The CDR3 is 15 amino acids. Germline V gene sequence: CDR1 DFQATT, CDR2 SNEGSKA (reference sequence). Trimming took off 5 bases at V and 4 bases at J, with 20 bases between the two ends. The CDR3 DNA sequence: TGCAGTGCTCCGACAGGAGGTACAGCAGGAGAGACCCAGTACTTC. Amino acid sequence: CSAPTGGTAGETQYF.

At least ten counts were recorded for this clonotype. The V gene is TRBV12-3 or TRBV12-4, the J gene TRBJ2-7; possibly TRBD1 for D (5 bases). Deletions cut 6 bases from V and 2 bases from J, with 8 bases between. The CDR3 runs to 12 residues. The CDR3 reads CASSLDTYEQYF. The DNA for the CDR3 is TGTGCCAGCAGCCTGGACACCTACGAGCAGTACTTC.

The chain is built from TRBV20-1 and TRBJ2-1, with 11 bases fitting TRBD2. Germline trimming cut 5 bases from V and 8 bases from J; bases unmatched to any gene: 11. Germline CDR1 DFQATT, CDR2 SNEGSKA (reference sequence). The CDR3 is 15 amino acids. The CDR3 bases are TGCAGTGCTTCCGGGACTAGCGGAGTCGGATATGAGCAGTTCTTC. This encodes CSASGTSGVGYEQFF.

This clonotype was observed at least ten times. The genes are TRBV7-2 and TRBJ2-3; D is uncertain. Looked up from germline, CDR1 is SGHTA and CDR2 is FQGNSA. V gave up 6 bases and J gave up 4 bases, with 11 bases separating them. This CDR3 has 13 amino acids. CDR3 sequence reads: CASSSRMADTQYF. CDR3 DNA: TGTGCCAGCAGTTCGAGGATGGCAGATACGCAGTATTTT.

The chain combines TRBV6-5 with TRBJ2-2, with D tentatively TRBD2 (5 bases). CDR3 size: 14 residues. Trimming shortened V by 4 bases and J by 2 bases, and 8 bases separated the two germline ends. The germline V gene encodes CDR1 MNHEY and CDR2 SVGAGI. Here the CDR3 DNA reads TGTGCCAGCAGTTCCGACTACAACACCGGGGAGCTGTTTTTT. Translated: CASSSDYNTGELFF.

This clonotype was detected a few times. The chain joins TRBV7-2 to TRBJ2-4; TRBD1 aligns across 10 bases. CDR3 length: 16 amino acids. CDR1 SGHTA and CDR2 FQGNSA come from the germline V gene. The J segment lost 6 bases and the V segment lost 2 bases, leaving 7 bases of the junction unmatched. As DNA, the CDR3 is TGTGCCAGCAGCTTACGTCCCGGGACAGGGGTAAACATTCAGTACTTC. Its translation: CASSLRPGTGVNIQYF.

Only a few counts were recorded for this clonotype. This chain uses TRBV7-2 with TRBJ2-7, with a possible D match to TRBD2 (5 bases). CDR3 length equals 17 residues. CDR1 is SGHTA and CDR2 is FQGNSA in the germline V gene. V was pared by 4 bases and J by 0 bases, with 19 bases between. The CDR3 reads CASSSRGGGRFSYEQYF. CDR3 nucleotide sequence: TGTGCCAGCAGCTCCCGAGGAGGCGGACGCTTCTCCTACGAGCAGTACTTC.

The rearrangement links TRBV6-1 to TRBJ1-1; D remains unclear. V lost 7 bases to trimming and J lost 5 bases, with 14 bases between them. Germline V lookup: CDR1 MNHNS, CDR2 SASEGT. This CDR3 spans 13 amino acids. CDR3 in amino acids: CASIDTLGTEAFF. The CDR3 DNA reads as TGTGCCAGCATCGATACGCTTGGGACTGAAGCTTTCTTT.

The rearrangement joins TRBV11-2 to TRBJ2-6; D ambiguous. V dropped 5 bases and J dropped 1 base, with 15 bases sitting between them. CDR3 length equals 17 residues. From germline, CDR1 is SGHAT and CDR2 FQNNGV. The CDR3 loop is CASSEPGSPSGANVLTF. The CDR3 nucleotides are TGTGCCAGCAGCGAACCGGGTTCCCCTTCTGGGGCCAACGTCCTGACTTTC.

The table lists this clonotype with many counts. This chain uses TRBV7-2 with TRBJ1-5; D possibly corresponds to TRBD1 (5 bases). CDR1 SGHTA and CDR2 FQGNSA come from the germline V gene. Trimming removed 5 bases from V and 7 bases from J, with 15 bases in between. This CDR3 is 14 amino acids long. CDR3 residues: CASSKGGVGQPQHF. The CDR3 nucleotides are TGTGCCAGCAGCAAAGGAGGGGTTGGACAGCCCCAGCATTTT.

This clonotype appeared a single time. DNA of the CDR3: TGTGCCAGCAGCAGGACTAGCGGGGGGTATGAGCAGTTCTTC. Amino acids: CASSRTSGGYEQFF. The chain couples TRBV7-2 to TRBJ2-1; 14 positions match TRBD2. Germline V gene data show CDR1 as SGHTA and CDR2 as FQGNSA. V shed 5 bases, J shed 8 bases, and the junction held 2 bases outside the gene matches. The CDR3 is 14 amino acids.

V is TRBV19 and J is TRBJ1-2, with TRBD1 as a possible D gene (5 bases). Germline lookup yields CDR1 LNHDA and CDR2 SQIVND (reference sequence). This CDR3 comprises 10 residues. Deletions cut 8 bases from V and 5 bases from J, with 6 bases between. The CDR3 bases are TGTGCCAGTGGGACGTATGGCTACACCTTC. As protein: CASGTYGYTF.

This clonotype was seen repeatedly, ten times or more. The chain is built from TRBV7-2 and TRBJ2-6, with D possibly being TRBD2 (6 bases). In germline, CDR1 is SGHTA, CDR2 FQGNSA. Trimming took 5 bases from V and 0 from J, leaving 17 bases between them. This CDR3 is built from 18 residues. This CDR3 is CASSILGGPLSGANVLTF. The CDR3 coding sequence is TGTGCCAGCAGCATTCTGGGAGGACCCCTCTCTGGGGCCAACGTCCTGACTTTC.

The gene calls are TRBV12-5 and TRBJ2-4; 9 nucleotides match TRBD2. From germline, CDR1 is LGHNT and CDR2 FRNRAP. V was pared by 0 bases and J by 6 bases, with 6 bases of the junction left unmatched. The CDR3 is 16 residues long. The CDR3 reads CASGLVLSSGTNIQYF. Written as DNA, the CDR3 is TGTGCTAGTGGTTTGGTACTATCTAGCGGGACAAACATTCAGTACTTC.